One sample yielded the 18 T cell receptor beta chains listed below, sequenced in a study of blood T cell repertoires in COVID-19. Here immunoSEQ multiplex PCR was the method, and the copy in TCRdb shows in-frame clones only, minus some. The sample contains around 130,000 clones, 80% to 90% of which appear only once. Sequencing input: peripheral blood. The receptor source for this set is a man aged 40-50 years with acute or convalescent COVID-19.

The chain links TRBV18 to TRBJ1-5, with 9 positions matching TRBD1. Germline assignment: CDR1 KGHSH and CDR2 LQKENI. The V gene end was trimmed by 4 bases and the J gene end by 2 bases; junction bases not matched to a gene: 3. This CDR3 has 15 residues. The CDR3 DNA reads TGTGCCAGCTCACTGACAGGGGGAGGCAATCAGCCCCAGCATTTT. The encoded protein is CASSLTGGGNQPQHF.

The chain's CDR3 is CASSQQTVATNEKLFF. The CDR3 DNA follows: TGCGCCAGCAGCCAGCAGACAGTTGCAACTAATGAAAAACTGTTTTTT. The gene calls are TRBV4-1 and TRBJ1-4, with D possibly being TRBD1 (5 bases). V was pared by 3 bases and J by 0 bases, with 11 bases between. The CDR3 runs 16 residues. Looked up from germline, CDR1 is MGHRA and CDR2 is YSYEKL.

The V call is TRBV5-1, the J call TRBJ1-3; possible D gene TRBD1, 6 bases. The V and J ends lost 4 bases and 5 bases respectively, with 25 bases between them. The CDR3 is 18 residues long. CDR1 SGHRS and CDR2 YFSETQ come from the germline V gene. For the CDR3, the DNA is TGCGCCAGCAGCCAGATCTCCCCGATCGGTGGGGGCAGAAACACCATATATTTT. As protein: CASSQISPIGGGRNTIYF.

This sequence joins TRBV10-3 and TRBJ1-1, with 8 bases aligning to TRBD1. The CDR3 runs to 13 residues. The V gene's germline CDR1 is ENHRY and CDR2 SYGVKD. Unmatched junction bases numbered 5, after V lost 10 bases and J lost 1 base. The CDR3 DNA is TGTGCCACCTCCGGGACAGGGAACACTGAAGCTTTCTTT. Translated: CATSGTGNTEAFF.

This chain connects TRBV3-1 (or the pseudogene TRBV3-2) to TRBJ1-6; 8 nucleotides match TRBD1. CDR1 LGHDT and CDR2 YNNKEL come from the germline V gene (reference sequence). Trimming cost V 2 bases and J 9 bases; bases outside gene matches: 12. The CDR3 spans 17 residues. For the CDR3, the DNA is TGTGCCAGCAGCCAAACAACAGGGGGGATCTTAGGTTCACCCCTCCACTTT. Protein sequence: CASSQTTGGILGSPLHF.

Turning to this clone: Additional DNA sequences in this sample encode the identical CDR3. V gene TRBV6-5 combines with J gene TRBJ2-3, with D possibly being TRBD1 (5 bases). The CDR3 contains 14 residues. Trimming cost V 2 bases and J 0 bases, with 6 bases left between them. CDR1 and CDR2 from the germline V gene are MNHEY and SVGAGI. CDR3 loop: CASSYRGSTDTQYF. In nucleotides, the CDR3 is TGTGCCAGCAGTTACAGGGGTAGCACAGATACGCAGTATTTT.

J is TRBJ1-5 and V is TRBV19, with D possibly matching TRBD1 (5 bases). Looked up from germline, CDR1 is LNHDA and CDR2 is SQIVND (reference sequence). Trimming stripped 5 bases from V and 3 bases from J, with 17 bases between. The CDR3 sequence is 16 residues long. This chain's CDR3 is CASSSPGRGFNQPQHF. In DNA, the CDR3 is TGTGCCAGTAGTTCCCCCGGGAGGGGCTTCAATCAGCCCCAGCATTTT.

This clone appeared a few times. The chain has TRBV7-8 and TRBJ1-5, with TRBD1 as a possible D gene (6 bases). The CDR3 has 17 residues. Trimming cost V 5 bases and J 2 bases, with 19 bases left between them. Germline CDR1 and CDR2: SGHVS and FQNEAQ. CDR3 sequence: CASSPDFGNRGNQPQHF. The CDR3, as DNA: TGTGCCAGCAGCCCAGACTTTGGGAACAGGGGCAATCAGCCCCAGCATTTT.

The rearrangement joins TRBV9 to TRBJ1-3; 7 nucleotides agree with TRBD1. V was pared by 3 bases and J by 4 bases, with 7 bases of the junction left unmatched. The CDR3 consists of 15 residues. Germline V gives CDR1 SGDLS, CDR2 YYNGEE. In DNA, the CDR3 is TGTGCCAGCAGCGACCTGAGACAGGGAGGAAACACCATATATTTT. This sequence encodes CASSDLRQGGNTIYF.

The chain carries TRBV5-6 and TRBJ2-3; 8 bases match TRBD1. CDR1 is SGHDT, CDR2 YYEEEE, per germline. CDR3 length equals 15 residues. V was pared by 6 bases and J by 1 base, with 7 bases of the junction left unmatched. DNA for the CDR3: TGTGCCAGCAATTACAGGGGGTTTGGCACAGATACGCAGTATTTT. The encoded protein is CASNYRGFGTDTQYF. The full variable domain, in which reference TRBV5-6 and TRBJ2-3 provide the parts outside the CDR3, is DAGVTQSPTHLIKTRGQQVTLRCSPKSGHDTVSWYQQALGQGPQFIFQYYEEEERQRGNFPDRFSGHQFPNYSSELNVNALLLGDSALYLCASNYRGFGTDTQYFGPGTRLTVL.

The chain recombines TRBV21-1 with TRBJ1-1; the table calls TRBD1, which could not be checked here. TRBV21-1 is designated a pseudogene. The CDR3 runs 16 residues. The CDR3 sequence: CASSWDRGTMNTEAFF. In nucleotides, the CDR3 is TGTGCCAGCAGCTGGGACAGGGGGACAATGAACACTGAAGCTTTCTTT.

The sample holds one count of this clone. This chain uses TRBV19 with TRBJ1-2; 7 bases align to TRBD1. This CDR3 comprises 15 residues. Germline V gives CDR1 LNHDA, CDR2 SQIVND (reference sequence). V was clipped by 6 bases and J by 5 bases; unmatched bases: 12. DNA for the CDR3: TGTGCCAGTAGCAGGAACTCCGGGACAGCTTATGGCTACACCTTC. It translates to CASSRNSGTAYGYTF.

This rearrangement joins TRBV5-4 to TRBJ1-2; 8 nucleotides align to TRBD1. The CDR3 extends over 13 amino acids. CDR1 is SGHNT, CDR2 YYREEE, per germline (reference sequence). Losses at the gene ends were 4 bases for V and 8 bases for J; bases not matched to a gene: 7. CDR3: CASSADRVGGYTF. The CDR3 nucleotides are TGTGCCAGCAGCGCGGACAGGGTGGGCGGCTACACCTTC.

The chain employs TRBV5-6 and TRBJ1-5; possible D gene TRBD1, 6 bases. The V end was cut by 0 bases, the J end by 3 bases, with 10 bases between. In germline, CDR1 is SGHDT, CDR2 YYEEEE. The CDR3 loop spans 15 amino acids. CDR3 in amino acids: CASSLAGGANQPQHF. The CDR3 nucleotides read TGTGCCAGCAGCTTGGCCGGGGGGGCCAATCAGCCCCAGCATTTT.

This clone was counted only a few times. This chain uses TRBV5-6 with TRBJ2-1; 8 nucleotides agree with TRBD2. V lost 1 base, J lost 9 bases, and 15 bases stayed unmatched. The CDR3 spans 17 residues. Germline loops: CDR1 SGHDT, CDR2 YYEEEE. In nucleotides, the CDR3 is TGTGCCAGCAGCTTGAGGCCTAGCGGGTTATTTGACAGTGAGCAGTTCTTC. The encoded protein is CASSLRPSGLFDSEQFF.

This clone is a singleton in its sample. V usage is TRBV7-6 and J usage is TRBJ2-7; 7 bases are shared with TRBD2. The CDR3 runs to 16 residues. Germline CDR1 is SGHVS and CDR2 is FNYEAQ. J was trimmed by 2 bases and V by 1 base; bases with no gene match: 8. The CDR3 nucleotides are TGTGCCAGCAGCTTAGTGGCCAGCGGGACCACCTACGAGCAGTACTTC. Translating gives CASSLVASGTTYEQYF.

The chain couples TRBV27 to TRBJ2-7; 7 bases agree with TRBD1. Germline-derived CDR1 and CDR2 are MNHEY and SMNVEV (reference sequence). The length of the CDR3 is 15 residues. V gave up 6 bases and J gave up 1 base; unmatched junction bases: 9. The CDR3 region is CASRPGQEASYEQYF. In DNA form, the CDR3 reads TGTGCCAGCAGACCTGGACAGGAGGCTTCCTACGAGCAGTACTTC.

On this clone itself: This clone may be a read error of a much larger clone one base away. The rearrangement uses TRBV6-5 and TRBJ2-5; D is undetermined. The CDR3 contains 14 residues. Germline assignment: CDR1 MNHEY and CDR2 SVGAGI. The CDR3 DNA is TGTGCCAGCAATTACTCGTATAGTCAAGAGACCCAGTACTTC. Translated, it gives CASNYSYSQETQYF.